This T cell receptor beta chain was observed in a study of post-analysis software for immune sequencing data. Study details: Relapsing-remitting, secondary progressive and progressive-relapsing forms made up the multiple sclerosis disease courses. Findings of the study overall: Versus controls, multiple sclerosis patients showed significantly lower diversity (normalized Chao1).

This clonotype came up a few times. The target antigen is unknown. Presence of unique molecular identifiers characterized the TCR beta cDNA libraries. When about 0.85 to 11 million T cells were used, they gave around 500,000 cDNA molecules. One entry per CDR3 protein results from TCRdb running MiXCR on the PCR reads. The table has approximately 440,000 distinct CDR3 sequences, nearly 45% seen once. What was sequenced was blood. This clonotype originated in a girl between 10 and 17 years old with multiple sclerosis.

Written as DNA, the CDR3 is TGTGCCAGCAGATCGGACGGGGACTACGAGCAGTACTTC. Its translation is CASRSDGDYEQYF. The gene calls are TRBV11-2 and TRBJ2-4; a weak D match, TRBD2 (5 bases). With the DNA end fitting TRBJ2-7 better, the J assignment may be wrong. In germline, CDR1 is SGHAT, CDR2 FQNNGV. This CDR3 spans 13 amino acids.